The clone carrying this TCR beta chain was picked up one time. Its target is not known. This specimen comes from a study of T cell responses to AZD1222 COVID-19 vaccine. Whole-study context: Second doses at about 4 or about 12 weeks were pooled.

The data were produced by immunoSEQ multiplex PCR, yet TCRdb's version contains in-frame clones alone and is incomplete. The sample records some 100,000 clones, about 90% being singletons. Study observations and caveats: Across the whole spike, CD4 TCRs peaked at regions 160-218 and 743-854. Increases in Spike-specific TCR breadth and depth were seen after two AZD1222 doses.

The CDR3 runs 16 residues. J was trimmed by 7 bases and V by 1 base; bases with no gene match: 5. Germline lookup yields CDR1 LNHDA and CDR2 SQIVND (reference sequence). The chain joins TRBV19 to TRBJ1-6; 9 nucleotides agree with TRBD1. The sequencing used peripheral blood, collected on day 0 of AZD1222 vaccination. The clonotype was recovered from an adult in good health. The CDR3 sequence is CASSIGGTGNNSPLHF. As DNA, the CDR3 is TGTGCCAGTAGTATAGGAGGGACAGGGAACAATTCACCCCTCCACTTT.